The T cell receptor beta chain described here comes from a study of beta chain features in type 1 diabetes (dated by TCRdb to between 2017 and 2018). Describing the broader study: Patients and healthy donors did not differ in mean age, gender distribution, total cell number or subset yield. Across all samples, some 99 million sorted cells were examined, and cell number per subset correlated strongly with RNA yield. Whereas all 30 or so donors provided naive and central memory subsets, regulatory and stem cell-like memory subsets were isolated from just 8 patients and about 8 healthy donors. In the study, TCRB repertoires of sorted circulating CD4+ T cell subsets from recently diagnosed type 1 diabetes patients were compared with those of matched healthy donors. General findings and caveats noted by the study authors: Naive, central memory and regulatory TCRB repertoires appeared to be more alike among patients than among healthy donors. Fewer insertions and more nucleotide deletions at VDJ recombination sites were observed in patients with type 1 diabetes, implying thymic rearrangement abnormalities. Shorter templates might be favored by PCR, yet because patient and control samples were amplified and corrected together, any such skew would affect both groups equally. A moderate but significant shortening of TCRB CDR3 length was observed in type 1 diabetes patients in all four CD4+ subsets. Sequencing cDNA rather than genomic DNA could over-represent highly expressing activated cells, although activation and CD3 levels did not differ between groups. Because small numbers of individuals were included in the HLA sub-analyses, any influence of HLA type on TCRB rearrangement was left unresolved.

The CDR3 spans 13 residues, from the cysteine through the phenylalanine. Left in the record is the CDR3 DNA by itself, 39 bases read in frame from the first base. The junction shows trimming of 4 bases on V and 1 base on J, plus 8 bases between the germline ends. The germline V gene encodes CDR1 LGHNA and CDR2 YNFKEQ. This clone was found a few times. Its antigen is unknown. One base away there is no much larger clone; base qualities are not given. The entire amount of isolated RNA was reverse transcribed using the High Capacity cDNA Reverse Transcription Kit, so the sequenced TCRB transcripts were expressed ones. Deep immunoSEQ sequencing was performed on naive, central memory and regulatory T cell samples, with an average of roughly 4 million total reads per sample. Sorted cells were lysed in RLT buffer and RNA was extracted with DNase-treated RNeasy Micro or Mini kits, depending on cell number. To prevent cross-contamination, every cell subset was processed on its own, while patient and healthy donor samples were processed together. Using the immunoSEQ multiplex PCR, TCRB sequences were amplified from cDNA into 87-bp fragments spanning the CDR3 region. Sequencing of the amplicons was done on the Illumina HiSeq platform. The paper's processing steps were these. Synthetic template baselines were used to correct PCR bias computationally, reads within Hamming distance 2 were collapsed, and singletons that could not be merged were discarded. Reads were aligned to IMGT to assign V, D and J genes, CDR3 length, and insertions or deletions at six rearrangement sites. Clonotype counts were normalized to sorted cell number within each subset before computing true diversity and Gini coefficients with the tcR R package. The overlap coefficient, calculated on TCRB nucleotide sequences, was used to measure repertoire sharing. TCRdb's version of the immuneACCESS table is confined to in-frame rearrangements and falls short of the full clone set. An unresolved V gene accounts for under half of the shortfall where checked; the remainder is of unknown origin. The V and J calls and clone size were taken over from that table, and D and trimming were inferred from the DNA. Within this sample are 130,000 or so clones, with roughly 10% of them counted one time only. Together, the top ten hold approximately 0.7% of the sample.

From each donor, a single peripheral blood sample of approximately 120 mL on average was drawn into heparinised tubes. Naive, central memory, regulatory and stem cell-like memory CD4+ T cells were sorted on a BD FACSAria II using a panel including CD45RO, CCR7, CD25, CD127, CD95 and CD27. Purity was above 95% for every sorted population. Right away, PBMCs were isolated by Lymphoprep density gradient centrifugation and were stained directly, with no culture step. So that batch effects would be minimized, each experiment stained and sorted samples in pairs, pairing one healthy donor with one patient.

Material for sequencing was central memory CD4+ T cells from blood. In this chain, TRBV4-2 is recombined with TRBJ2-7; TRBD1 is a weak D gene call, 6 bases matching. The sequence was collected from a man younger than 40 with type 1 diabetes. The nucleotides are TGTGCCAGCAGCCGGGACACTTCCTACGAGCAGTACTTC. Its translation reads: CASSRDTSYEQYF.